This T cell receptor (beta chain) was identified in a study of cytomegalovirus exposure and HLA in healthy donors (TCRdb year 2017). Concerning the study at large: An earlier analysis of 587 of the donors reported about 300 Gb of sequence data and 117 million unique TCR beta sequences obtained from about 180 million T cells. Approximately 310 gigabases of sequencing data and roughly 80 million unique TCR sequences made up an early release that covered around 640 HLA-typed donors. Among the roughly 380 genotyped donors, about 85% belonged to the genetic ancestry cluster associated with self-reported Caucasian donors. The study aimed to test whether cataloging public T cell receptors could reveal signatures of past pathogen exposure. The study used immunosequencing to profile the T cell repertoires of 600 to 850 subjects and linked those repertoires to cytomegalovirus serostatus. In addition to the first cohort of 666 subjects, a separate validation cohort of some 120 different subjects was used. The study combined high-throughput TCR immunosequencing, statistical association of individual TCRs with disease status, and machine learning to predict cytomegalovirus infection status. To study patterns of TCR occurrence, a later analysis re-analyzed previously published TCR beta repertoires from more than 550 donors and added high-resolution HLA genotyping. In the later analysis, no new phenotypic data were used to find candidate immune exposures; instead, reliance was placed on TCR beta sequences and their occurrence across donors. In an earlier analysis of over 550 of the donors, high-throughput TCR beta sequencing was used to judge whether each TCR beta V gene segment behaved as functional or pseudogenic. Donor age, sex, ethnicity and CMV serostatus were compiled alongside the repertoire data. A later genetic analysis used genome-wide SNP genotypes for about 55% of the 666 donors, treating that subset as a discovery cohort. Every repertoire in the discovery cohort had been generated on one and the same sequencing platform. HLA typing covered class I and class II loci at four-digit resolution. The number of donors typed differed by locus, with roughly 629-640 for A, B, C, DRB1 and DQB1, roughly 520 for DQA1, 600 to 610 for DPA1, and some 450 for DPB1. Several DR-DQ haplotypes were handled as single units for association and clustering because linkage in the cohort was strong. Among about 410 genotyped donors of the cohort, an average of approximately 240,000 unique TCR beta nucleotide sequences was sequenced per donor, of which roughly 17% were non-productive. Broad study findings and their caveats: Strong co-occurrence of HLA alleles, especially DR and DQ, made assigning TCR associations to individual alleles difficult. In vitro tests confirmed that three of the cytomegalovirus-associated TCR beta chains recognize cytomegalovirus antigens. The authors suggested that the approach could potentially be generalized to other disease states and immunological phenotypes. CMV serostatus was the only immune exposure information available for the cohort. At a false discovery rate of 0.05, a later analysis linked around 17,000 TCR beta sequences to specific HLA alleles. Because counts were too low, roughly 17 rarely observed V segments, including chromosome 9 orphons, were left out of the earlier analysis of roughly 600 of the donors. According to a later analysis, TCR association rates differed among HLA loci, with DRB1 alleles showing the most associated TCRs and HLA-C alleles showing the fewest. Presence/absence analyses assumed roughly uniform sequencing depth across donors, an assumption that may not hold. In a later genetic analysis, fewer N-insertions in productive TCRs were reported among donors in an Asian-associated ancestry cluster than the roughly 710-donor mean. While some public TCRs were present in many individuals, most TCR sequences turned up only very rarely across donors. Because HLA typing was missing for some donors at each locus, association tests included only the typed subset. Most CMV-associated TCR beta chains appeared to be HLA-restricted in a later analysis, and the HLA associations seemed to be driven largely by CMV exposure. A further reported finding was that TCR beta sequences accurately predicted the HLA-A and HLA-B alleles for most subjects in the first cohort. Only TCR beta chains were sequenced in this cohort, and the absence of alpha or paired-chain data limited detectable features. Correlated functional status among segregating V segments might reflect linkage disequilibrium, but an unknown experimental factor could not be ruled out. Some IMGT-functional V segments, including TRBV6-2 and TRBV6-3, could not be distinguished by the 87-base-pair reads and were therefore excluded. A later analysis reported that several top co-occurrence clusters appeared linked to parvovirus B19, influenza, CMV and Epstein-Barr virus. In a later analysis, HLA-associated TCR beta chains were found to be more clonally expanded and to have lower generation probabilities than equally common non-associated chains. A group of highly shared sequence variants was considered likely to be a technical artifact of the sequencing pipeline. A later genetic analysis associated a missense DCLRE1C variant with V-gene and J-gene trimming of TCR beta chains, and an independent cohort replicated the association. In the study, around 150 TCR beta chains were listed as associated with cytomegalovirus. In an earlier analysis of more than 450 of the donors, most TCR beta V segments were observed in productive rearrangements about 90% or about 30% of the time, broadly matching IMGT annotations. The classifier was reported to diagnose cytomegalovirus status with high specificity and sensitivity in both the original cohort and the validation cohort.

In total, about 650 healthy bone marrow donors made up the cohort. All cohort members were sampled while nominally healthy, although unrecorded immune exposures were likely present. The donor was CMV seropositive and was included in the group of 250 to 300 seropositive cohort members. A peripheral blood sample was provided by each donor, and peripheral blood mononuclear cells were used for TCR beta sequencing. The Qiagen DNeasy Blood Extraction Kit was used to extract genomic DNA from the blood cell samples. Library prep was done by the immunoSEQ multiplex PCR assay. For the multiplex PCR, a mixture combining 60 forward primers for TCR Vbeta segments and 13 reverse primers for TCR Jbeta segments was used. Amplification of the CDR3 region of rearranged TCR beta genes was performed with a multiplex PCR assay on genomic DNA. The amplified TCR beta libraries were sequenced on the Illumina HiSeq System as 87-base-pair reads. In the authors' own workflow: In a later analysis, some 80 million unique TCR beta chains were counted across the roughly 700 repertoires, and around 11 million of these chains were shared by at least two donors. To remove PCR and sequencing errors, raw reads were error-corrected and collapsed into unique sequences using a nearest-neighbor algorithm that merged closely related sequences. Alignment of CDR3 sequences to IMGT reference sequences was used to assign V, D and J gene segments. For a sequence to be retained, a match of at least six nucleotides to both a V gene segment and a J gene segment was required. Rearrangements were called productive when the CDR3 lacked stop codons and stayed in frame with V and J; all others were non-productive. Following IMGT convention, CDR3 was defined as the stretch from the second conserved V-encoded cysteine up to the conserved J-encoded phenylalanine. In an earlier analysis of 500 to 650 of the donors, sequences lacking an unambiguous match to a single V gene segment were excluded. An earlier analysis of several hundred of the donors called V segments functional above 56.7% productive rearrangements and segregating when the between-donor standard deviation exceeded 5%. A statistical classification framework was developed to diagnose cytomegalovirus status using the catalog of TCR beta chain sequences. A later analysis assigned V and J genes by comparing TCR nucleotide sequences with IMGT/GENE-DB human TR gene sequences. A later analysis assigned CDR3 sequences and most-parsimonious VDJ recombination scenarios with the TCRdist pipeline. In a later analysis, every TCR beta chain was defined by the combination of its CDR3 amino acid sequence and its V-gene family, and reads without a unique V-gene family were dropped. In a later analysis, some 600 highly shared, low-generation-probability nucleotide sequences were removed to address suspected cross-contamination and a sequencing artifact. A later analysis calculated a clonal expansion index for each public chain from normalized within-repertoire ranks of inferred template counts. In a later analysis, generation probabilities were computed using a VDJ recombination model fitted to out-of-frame rearrangements, and the results were checked against IGoR. In a later analysis, TCR-TCR, TCR-HLA and TCR-CMV co-occurrence was scored with hypergeometric tests, and a repertoire-size bias correction was applied to TCR pairs. In a later analysis, false discovery rates were estimated by permuting HLA or CMV assignments 20 times. In a later analysis, co-occurring TCRs were grouped using DBSCAN, with TCRdist sequence similarity added in when clustering inside HLA-allele-positive subsets. Co-occurrence clustering excluded repertoires with fewer than 30,000 or more than 120,000 public chains, plus five with anomalous nucleotide sharing. The clones in this table, taken by TCRdb from immuneACCESS, are in-frame only. Not every clone is retained; where verified, under half of the shortfall comes from an unresolved V gene, and the cause of the rest is unknown. The V and J calls and clone size come from that table; D and trimming were worked out from the DNA. The sample has around 100,000 clones on record, around 78% of them singletons. The ten largest account for around 4.3% of the sample.

Based on the germline V gene, the CDR1 and CDR2 sequences are MNHEY and SVGAGI. V loses 4 bases at its end and J loses 0 bases; junction bases beyond the gene matches: 1. The CDR3 numbers 15 residues from cysteine through phenylalanine. The kept DNA is CDR3 alone, 45 bases in frame from the first base. Concerning this clone: Its cognate antigen has yet to be identified. One base away there is no much larger clone; base qualities are not given.

The rearranged chain carries TRBV6-5 and TRBJ2-1; 9 of the junction bases match TRBD1. Sequences were obtained from PBMCs. The clonotype comes from a woman aged 40 to 50 in good health and CMV-seropositive. CDR3 loop: CASSWDRVSYNEQFF. DNA sequence: TGTGCCAGCAGTTGGGACAGGGTCTCCTACAATGAGCAGTTCTTC.